This T cell receptor (beta chain) was sequenced during a study of cytomegalovirus exposure and HLA in healthy donors. Study information: Findings of an earlier analysis included roughly 110 million unique TCR beta sequences from 200 million or so T cells.

The PCR employed 60 Vbeta primers together with 13 Jbeta primers. TCRdb's copy holds only in-frame clones and misses some; the assay was immunoSEQ multiplex PCR. This sample has around 150,000 clones, with about four fifths found just once. The donors comprised healthy bone marrow donors. V lost 3 bases and J lost 5; bases outside the gene matches: 17. This CDR3 contains 18 residues. In germline, CDR1 is SGHVS, CDR2 FQNEAQ. Findings and caveats of the study: Per a later analysis, HLA-associated TCR beta chains showed more clonal expansion than other, equally common TCR beta chains. TCR beta sequences reportedly predicted most subjects' HLA-A and HLA-B alleles accurately.

This clone was counted only a few times. Antigen unknown. The sequencing input was PBMCs. The clonotype comes from a man over 45 in good health and CMV-seropositive. This chain connects TRBV7-8 to TRBJ1-1; 8 bases align to TRBD1. The chain's CDR3 is CASSFSQGALSKSTEAFF. CDR3 DNA: TGTGCCAGCAGCTTCTCCCAGGGGGCGCTTAGTAAGAGTACTGAAGCTTTCTTT.